This TCR beta chain was recovered during a study of shared clonotypes between healthy human individuals. Whole-study findings and limits: In the sorted subsets, rarefaction showed sequencing was incomplete despite large depth.

The CDR3 extends over 14 amino acids. J was trimmed by 7 bases and V by 3 bases; bases with no gene match: 9. Germline lookup yields CDR1 SGHNT and CDR2 YYREEE (reference sequence). Clones were sequenced by immunoSEQ multiplex PCR, and TCRdb holds only the in-frame ones, with some missing. The repertoire holds roughly 100,000 clones, with about 66% as singletons. On this clone: The target antigen is unknown.

The clonotype was recovered from a woman aged 25 to 45 in good health. Sample: memory CD8+ T cells sorted from blood. Subset reported: CD45RO+ cells pooled with CCR7-negative TemRA cells. J is TRBJ1-2 and V is TRBV5-4; 7 positions match TRBD1. The CDR3: CASSSSTGVSGYTF. In nucleotides, the CDR3 is TGTGCCAGCAGCTCGAGCACAGGGGTTAGTGGCTACACCTTC. Based on the CDR3 plus reference TRBV5-4 and TRBJ1-2, the full variable domain is ETGVTQSPTHLIKTRGQQVTLRCSSQSGHNTVSWYQQALGQGPQFIFQYYREEENGRGNFPPRFSGLQFPNYSSELNVNALELDDSALYLCASSSSTGVSGYTFGSGTRLTVV.